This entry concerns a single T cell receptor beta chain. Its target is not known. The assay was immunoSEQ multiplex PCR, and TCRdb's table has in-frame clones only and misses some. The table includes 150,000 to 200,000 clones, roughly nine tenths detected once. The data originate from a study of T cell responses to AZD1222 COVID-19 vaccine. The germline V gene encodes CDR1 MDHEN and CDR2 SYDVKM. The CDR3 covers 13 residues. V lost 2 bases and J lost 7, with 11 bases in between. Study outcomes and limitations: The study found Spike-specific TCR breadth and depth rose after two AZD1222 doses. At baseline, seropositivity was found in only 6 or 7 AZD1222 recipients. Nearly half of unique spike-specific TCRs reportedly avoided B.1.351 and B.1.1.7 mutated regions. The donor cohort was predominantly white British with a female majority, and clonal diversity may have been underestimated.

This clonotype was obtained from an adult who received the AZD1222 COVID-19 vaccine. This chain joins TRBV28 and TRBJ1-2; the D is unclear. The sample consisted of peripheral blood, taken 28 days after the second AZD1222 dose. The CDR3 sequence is CASSLRRDRGYTF. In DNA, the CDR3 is TGTGCCAGCAGTTTACGGCGGGATCGTGGCTACACCTTC.